The clone carrying this T cell receptor beta chain was seen just once. No antigen is known for it. The source of the sample is a study of regulatory T cells in long-lasting Graves disease. Across the study: Those with persistent Graves' disease had received antithyroid drugs for over 5 years with positive TSH receptor antibodies. General observations from the study: Persistent disease was characterized by preferential usage of TRBV28, TRBJ1-2 and TRBJ2-5. Thyroid tissue was not studied; only peripheral blood was.

The CDR3 sequence is 13 residues long. The V gene's germline CDR1 is SNHLY and CDR2 FYNNEI. Specified time point: persistent/refractory GD, antithyroid drugs over 5 years with positive TRAb. From RNA extracted from PBMCs, the TCR library was made. Combining iRepertoire HTBI primers with Arm-PCR of CDR3 regions, the authors built TCR beta libraries. TCRdb independently ran MiXCR on the multiplex PCR reads; one entry per CDR3 protein. This table has around 500,000 distinct CDR3 sequences, less than 25% appearing once. V and J are TRBV2 and TRBJ2-5; unclear D gene. The J call may be in error: the DNA end matches TRBJ2-7 better. This TCR was sampled from a female donor with Graves disease. This sample comprised peripheral blood mononuclear cells (PBMCs), obtained when the disease was refractory, from a patient treated with antithyroid drugs. This CDR3 reads CASSPWHSYEQYF. In DNA form, the CDR3 reads TGTGCCAGCAGTCCCTGGCACTCCTACGAGCAGTACTTC.